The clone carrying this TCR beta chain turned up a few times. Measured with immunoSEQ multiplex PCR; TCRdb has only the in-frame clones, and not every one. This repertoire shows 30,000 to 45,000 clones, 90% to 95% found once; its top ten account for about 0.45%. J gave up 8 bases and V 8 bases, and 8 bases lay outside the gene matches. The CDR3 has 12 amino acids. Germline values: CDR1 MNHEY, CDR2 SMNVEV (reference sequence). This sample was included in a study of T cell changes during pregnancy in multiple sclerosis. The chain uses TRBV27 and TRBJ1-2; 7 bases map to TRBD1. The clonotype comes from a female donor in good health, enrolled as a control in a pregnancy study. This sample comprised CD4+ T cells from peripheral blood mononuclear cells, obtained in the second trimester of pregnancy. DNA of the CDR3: TGTGCCAGCGGCCTCCAGGGGGGCGGCTACACCTTC. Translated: CASGLQGGGYTF.